The 20 T cell receptor beta chains reported below all come from one sample, sequenced in a study of T cells after yellow fever vaccination. TCRdb reprocessed the 5' RACE reads via MiXCR and lists one record per CDR3 protein. The profile shows about 300,000 distinct CDR3 sequences, 8.7% of them singletons. Specimen: CD4+ T cells sorted from PBMCs, collected 5 days after the yellow fever booster vaccination. The receptor set was obtained from a man younger than 35 who received the YFV17D yellow fever vaccine.

The V and J genes are TRBV7-2 and TRBJ2-1, with D possibly matching TRBD2 (5 bases). From germline, CDR1 is SGHTA and CDR2 FQGNSA. V was cut by 4 bases and J by 3 bases, with 13 bases left in between. The length of the CDR3 is 15 residues. The CDR3 region has the DNA TGTGCCAGCAGCTCTCCCGGGAAGGGCTACAATGAGCAGTTCTTC. It yields the protein CASSSPGKGYNEQFF.

This clonotype has ten or more counts. The CDR3 protein is CASSESKGGEKLFF. DNA for the CDR3: TGTGCCAGCAGTGAATCAAAGGGAGGGGAAAAACTGTTTTTT. V usage is TRBV25-1 and J usage is TRBJ1-4; unclear D gene. CDR3 size: 14 residues. Trimming removed 1 base from V and 8 bases from J, with 11 bases in between. The germline V gene encodes CDR1 MGHDK and CDR2 SYGVNS.

There are a few counts of this clonotype. The chain carries TRBV4-2 and TRBJ2-1; 9 bases map to TRBD2. The CDR3 totals 16 residues. CDR1 and CDR2 from the germline V gene are LGHNA and YNFKEQ. J gave up 6 bases and V 0 bases, and 6 bases lay outside the gene matches. CDR3 loop: CASSQDRAAGGNEQFF. CDR3 nucleotides: TGTGCCAGCAGCCAAGATCGGGCAGCGGGGGGCAATGAGCAGTTCTTC.

The chain recombines TRBV2 with TRBJ2-1, with a tentative D call TRBD2 (6 bases). The V gene lost 7 bases and the J gene lost 3 bases, with 13 bases spanning the gap. The CDR3 sequence is 14 residues long. Germline V lookup: CDR1 SNHLY, CDR2 FYNNEI. The CDR3 nucleotides read TGTGCCAGCACGTCGGTAGCGGACTACAATGAGCAGTTCTTC. It encodes CASTSVADYNEQFF.

This clonotype was found a few times. CDR3 coding DNA: TGCAGCGGGGGCAGCGGGCGATTGGCCACAGATACGCAGTATTTT. This translates into CSGGSGRLATDTQYF. The chain employs TRBV29-1 and TRBJ2-3; weak D call: TRBD2 (6 bases). The CDR3 is 15 amino acids. With 7 bases removed from V and 2 bases from J, the gap between germline ends came to 19 bases. CDR1 is SQVTM and CDR2 is ANQGSEA in the germline V gene.

This clonotype was observed many times. Because the CDR3 is missing its conserved closing phenylalanine or tryptophan, this is likely a read error. Because the CDR3's place on the DNA is in doubt, the DNA is left out and the CDR3 is given as listed by TCRdb. The chain links TRBV29-1 to TRBJ1-1; TRBD1 is taken as the D call from the table, unchecked against the DNA. CDR1 is SQVTM and CDR2 is ANQGSEA in the germline V gene. The CDR3 is made up of 11 amino acids, end residues included. This CDR3 is CSVDGLQGSTG.

V and J are TRBV5-6 and TRBJ2-7; 7 bases align to TRBD1. V lost 8 bases to trimming and J lost 7 bases; unmatched junction nucleotides: 12. This CDR3 contains 13 residues. The germline V gene encodes CDR1 SGHDT and CDR2 YYEEEE. This CDR3 is CASPGQASGEQYV. CDR3 DNA: TGTGCCAGTCCCGGACAGGCCTCCGGGGAGCAGTACGTC.

The rearrangement links TRBV12-3 or TRBV12-4 to TRBJ1-6, with TRBD1 matching over 8 bases. The CDR3 consists of 13 residues. The ends lost 5 bases at V and 10 bases at J; junction bases unmatched: 4. The CDR3 DNA reads as TGTGCCAGCAGTCCGGACAGGGCGTCACCCCTCCACTTT. This gives the protein CASSPDRASPLHF.

In its sample, this clonotype was seen a few times. This rearrangement joins TRBV28 to TRBJ2-5, with D unresolved. With 2 bases removed from V and 5 bases from J, the gap between germline ends came to 18 bases. There are 16 residues in the CDR3. Germline CDR1 is MDHEN and CDR2 is SYDVKM. The CDR3 coding sequence is TGTGCCAGCAGTTTACCCCGGATTAACACACGGGAGACCCAGTACTTC. Translated: CASSLPRINTRETQYF.

This clonotype was detected only a few times. The chain recombines TRBV4-2 with TRBJ2-3; no clear D. The germline V gene encodes CDR1 LGHNA and CDR2 YNFKEQ. With 1 base removed from V and 5 bases from J, the gap between germline ends came to 10 bases. The CDR3 is 14 amino acids. The CDR3 reads CASSQGVAGDTQYF. In DNA, the CDR3 is TGTGCCAGCAGCCAAGGAGTAGCTGGAGATACGCAGTATTTT.

This clonotype was seen a handful of times. The chain links TRBV6-8 to TRBJ1-5; a weak D match, TRBD1 (5 bases). Between the trimmed V and J ends, which lost 5 bases and 6 bases, there was a span of 11 bases. Looked up from germline, CDR1 is MNHGY and CDR2 is SAAAGT. The CDR3 runs to 13 residues. CDR3 in amino acids: CASSPTAPQPQHF. The CDR3 DNA reads as TGTGCCAGCAGTCCGACAGCCCCTCAGCCCCAGCATTTT.

Only a few counts were recorded for this clonotype. The CDR3 region has the DNA TGTGCCAGCAGACAATTACAGGGTTTTCGTGGCTACACCTTC. Its protein product is CASRQLQGFRGYTF. The chain has TRBV6-1 and TRBJ1-2; possibly TRBD1 for D (6 bases). Between the trimmed V and J ends, which lost 6 bases and 7 bases, there was a span of 18 bases. Germline V gene sequence: CDR1 MNHNS, CDR2 SASEGT. The CDR3 extends over 14 amino acids.

CDR3 residues: CAISSREVSTDTQYF. CDR3 DNA sequence: TGTGCCATCAGTTCCAGGGAGGTTAGCACAGATACGCAGTATTTT. The chain uses TRBV10-3 and TRBJ2-3; TRBD2 might be the D (6 bases). CDR1 and CDR2 (germline): ENHRY, SYGVKD. The CDR3 extends over 15 amino acids. V dropped 5 bases and J dropped 0 bases, with 12 bases sitting between them.

The chain is built from TRBV6-2 or TRBV6-3 and TRBJ2-7; D is possibly TRBD1 or TRBD2 (6 bases each). The V gene's germline CDR1 is MNHEY and CDR2 SVGEGT. V was pared by 8 bases and J by 6 bases, with 20 bases between. This CDR3 region has 14 residues. The CDR3 nucleotides are TGTGCCAGCGCTCAGACGGGGGCTATCGGCGAGCAGTACGTC. This sequence encodes CASAQTGAIGEQYV.

This clonotype was counted a few times. CDR3 protein: CSASVPGGGEQFF. The CDR3 region has the DNA TGCAGTGCTAGCGTCCCCGGAGGGGGTGAGCAGTTCTTC. The chain has TRBV20-1 and TRBJ2-1, with D perhaps being TRBD1 or TRBD2 (6 bases each). V lost 3 bases and J 9 bases, leaving 15 bases between the germline ends. There are 13 residues in the CDR3. Germline values: CDR1 DFQATT, CDR2 SNEGSKA (reference sequence).

The chain is built from TRBV5-6 and TRBJ2-3; D remains unclear. The CDR3 is 13 amino acids. V gave up 6 bases and J gave up 1 base, with 9 bases separating them. Germline-derived CDR1 and CDR2 are SGHDT and YYEEEE. This CDR3 is CASTPLGTDTQYF. CDR3 nucleotide sequence: TGTGCCAGCACCCCGCTTGGCACAGATACGCAGTATTTT. The variable domain in full, with the rest retrieved from reference TRBV5-6 and TRBJ2-3, is DAGVTQSPTHLIKTRGQQVTLRCSPKSGHDTVSWYQQALGQGPQFIFQYYEEEERQRGNFPDRFSGHQFPNYSSELNVNALLLGDSALYLCASTPLGTDTQYFGPGTRLTVL.

This clonotype was counted a few times. The rearrangement joins TRBV6-2 or TRBV6-3 to TRBJ2-5, with 11 bases matching TRBD2. The CDR3 is 16 residues long. The J segment lost 3 bases and the V segment lost 6 bases, leaving 9 bases of the junction unmatched. CDR1 MNHEY and CDR2 SVGEGT come from the germline V gene. Here the CDR3 reads CASRLGGTSGKETQYF. CDR3 nucleotide sequence: TGTGCCAGCAGACTAGGAGGGACTAGCGGCAAAGAGACCCAGTACTTC.

This clonotype was observed a handful of times. The chain carries TRBV15 and TRBJ1-1, with D possibly TRBD1 on 5 matching bases. The CDR3 is 16 amino acids. Germline V lookup: CDR1 LNHNV, CDR2 YYDKDF (reference sequence). Trimming took 1 base from V and 6 from J, leaving 18 bases between them. The CDR3 DNA sequence: TGTGCCACCAGCAGAGGTCCGACCTTAGGACATGCTGAAGCTTTCTTT. Translation: CATSRGPTLGHAEAFF.

This clonotype was counted ten times or more. The rearrangement joins TRBV7-2 to TRBJ1-2; D is uncertain. The ends were cut back, 4 bases at V and 0 bases at J, with 6 bases in the middle. CDR3 size: 13 residues. CDR1 is SGHTA and CDR2 is FQGNSA in the germline V gene. This CDR3 reads CASSSGSNYGYTF. The CDR3 DNA reads TGTGCCAGCAGCTCCGGGTCTAACTATGGCTACACCTTC.

V is TRBV20-1 and J is TRBJ2-3; possible D gene TRBD1, 5 bases. Germline values: CDR1 DFQATT, CDR2 SNEGSKA (reference sequence). This CDR3 has 14 amino acids. V lost 1 base, J lost 0 bases, and 8 bases lay in between. The CDR3 region has the DNA TGCAGTGCTAGAGGCGGACAAAGCACAGATACGCAGTATTTT. It is translated as CSARGGQSTDTQYF.